This T cell receptor beta chain was retrieved from a study of cytomegalovirus exposure and HLA in healthy donors. This CDR3 comprises 13 residues. Germline CDR1 is SNHLY and CDR2 is FYNNEI. V gave up 5 bases and J gave up 4 bases; unmatched junction bases: 3. The primer mix had 60 Vbeta and 13 Jbeta primers. Measured with immunoSEQ multiplex PCR; TCRdb has only the in-frame clones, and not every one. The sample includes over 150,000 clones, under 80% of them seen just once. The sequenced material came from PBMCs. This TCR came from a man in his forties in good health and CMV-seronegative. The chain has TRBV2 and TRBJ1-1; 8 bases are shared with TRBD1. As DNA, the CDR3 is TGTGCCAGCAGTATCCAGGGGGCCACTGAAGCTTTCTTT. Protein sequence: CASSIQGATEAFF. The whole variable domain, remainder taken from reference TRBV2 and TRBJ1-1, is EPEVTQTPSHQVTQMGQEVILRCVPISNHLYFYWYRQILGQKVEFLVSFYNNEISEKSEIFDDQFSVERPDGSNFTLKIRSTKLEDSAMYFCASSIQGATEAFFGQGTRLTVV.